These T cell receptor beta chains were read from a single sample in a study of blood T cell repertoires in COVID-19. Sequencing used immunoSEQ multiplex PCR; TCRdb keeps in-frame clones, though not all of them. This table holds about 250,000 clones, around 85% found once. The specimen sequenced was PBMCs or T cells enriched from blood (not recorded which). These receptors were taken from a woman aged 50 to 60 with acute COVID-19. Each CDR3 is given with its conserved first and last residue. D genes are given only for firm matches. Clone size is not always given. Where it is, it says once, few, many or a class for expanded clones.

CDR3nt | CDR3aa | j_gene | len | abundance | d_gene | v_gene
TGTGCCAGCAGTGAATTTGTGGGGGGGCAAGAGACCCAGTACTTC | CASSEFVGGQETQYF | TRBJ2-5 | 15 | once | TRBD2 | TRBV25-1
TGCGCCAGCAGCCCACCAGGGGGCACTGAAGCTTTCTTT | CASSPPGGTEAFF | TRBJ1-1 | 13 | - | TRBD1 | TRBV4-3
TGTGCCAGTAGTATGATGGCAGGTGGGGGGGCCCAGCATTTT | CASSMMAGGGAQHF | TRBJ1-5 | 14 | - | - | TRBV19
TGCGCCAGCAGTGAGTCTGGCAGAACCTACGAGCAGTACTTC | CASSESGRTYEQYF | TRBJ2-7 | 14 | - | - | TRBV10-1
TGTGCCAGCTCTCAGGGACAGGGGAGGACTGAAGCTTTCTTT | CASSQGQGRTEAFF | TRBJ1-1 | 14 | once | TRBD1 | TRBV18
TGTGCCAGTGCAAATGGAGGCGCAGGCCCTGAGCAGTTCTTC | CASANGGAGPEQFF | TRBJ2-1 | 14 | - | - | TRBV19
TGTGCCAGCAGTCGGGGGACTTACCGGGGAGAGACCCAGTACTTC | CASSRGTYRGETQYF | TRBJ2-5 | 15 | few | - | TRBV14
TGTGCCAGCAGCCCTTCAGGGGAAAACTATGGCTACACCTTC | CASSPSGENYGYTF | TRBJ1-2 | 14 | - | - | TRBV3-1/TRBV3-2
TGTGCCAGCAGCCAAGGGCGGGGGGGCTATGGCTACACCTTC | CASSQGRGGYGYTF | TRBJ1-2 | 14 | - | - | TRBV3-1/TRBV3-2
TGCAGCGTGGACATCATATCGAACACTGAAGCTTTCTTT | CSVDIISNTEAFF | TRBJ1-1 | 13 | - | - | TRBV29-1
TGTGCCAGCAGTACTCCGAGATCCCCGTATAATTCACCCCTCCACTTT | CASSTPRSPYNSPLHF | TRBJ1-6 | 16 | - | - | TRBV6-2/TRBV6-3
TGTGCCAGTAGTATTGGGCAGGCGAACACCGGGGAGCTGTTTTTT | CASSIGQANTGELFF | TRBJ2-2 | 15 | - | - | TRBV19
TGTGCCAGCAGCCGAGTACTCCCGACTACTGAAGCTTTCTTT | CASSRVLPTTEAFF | TRBJ1-1 | 14 | - | - | TRBV7-8
TGTGCCAGCAGTTACACCCGACAGGGAAGAGATGGCTACACCTTC | CASSYTRQGRDGYTF | TRBJ1-2 | 15 | - | TRBD1 | TRBV6-2/TRBV6-3
TGTGCCATCAGCCACGACAGCTACGAGCAGTACTTC | CAISHDSYEQYF | TRBJ2-7 | 12 | - | - | TRBV10-3
TGTGCCAGCAGCCAGGGGGGAGGACCCAAGAACACCGGGGAGCTGTTTTTT | CASSQGGGPKNTGELFF | TRBJ2-2 | 17 | once | - | TRBV5-4
TGTGCCAGCAGTTTAGTGGGACAGGCCACCTACGAGCAGTACTTC | CASSLVGQATYEQYF | TRBJ2-7 | 15 | - | TRBD1 | TRBV27
TGTGCCAGCAGCCTGGACCGGGACAGGGGTGAAGCTTTCTTT | CASSLDRDRGEAFF | TRBJ1-1 | 14 | - | TRBD1 | TRBV11-1
TGTGCCAGCAGCTCTGAAGCGGGGTTCCAAGAGACCCAGTACTTC | CASSSEAGFQETQYF | TRBJ2-5 | 15 | once | TRBD2 | TRBV7-3
TGTGCCAGCAGCCGGACTAGCGGGGGGCAAGTCACCGGGGAGCTGTTTTTT | CASSRTSGGQVTGELFF | TRBJ2-2 | 17 | - | TRBD2 | TRBV5-4